This T cell receptor beta chain was identified during a study of T-cell memory formation after mild COVID-19. The study's findings and limits: The study found contracting CD4+ clones mainly in CM and EM and contracting CD8+ clones in EMRA.

CDR1 and CDR2 (germline): DFQATT, SNEGSKA (reference sequence). CDR3 length: 13 amino acids. V shed 3 bases and J shed 1 base, with 9 bases lying between them. One entry per CDR3 protein, called by TCRdb with MiXCR from the 5' RACE reads. The table includes more than 100,000 distinct CDR3 sequences, around 6.3% detected once. Concerning this clonotype: What it recognizes is unknown.

The gene calls are TRBV20-1 and TRBJ1-1; D uncertain. The TCR originated in an adult woman who had mild COVID-19 (a few samples of this study predate the infection). Cell type and time point are not known. Sequencing input: PBMCs or a T cell subset sorted from them (not recorded which). CDR3 DNA sequence: TGCAGTGCTAGGCGGGCACGGAACACTGAAGCTTTCTTT. This codes for CSARRARNTEAFF.